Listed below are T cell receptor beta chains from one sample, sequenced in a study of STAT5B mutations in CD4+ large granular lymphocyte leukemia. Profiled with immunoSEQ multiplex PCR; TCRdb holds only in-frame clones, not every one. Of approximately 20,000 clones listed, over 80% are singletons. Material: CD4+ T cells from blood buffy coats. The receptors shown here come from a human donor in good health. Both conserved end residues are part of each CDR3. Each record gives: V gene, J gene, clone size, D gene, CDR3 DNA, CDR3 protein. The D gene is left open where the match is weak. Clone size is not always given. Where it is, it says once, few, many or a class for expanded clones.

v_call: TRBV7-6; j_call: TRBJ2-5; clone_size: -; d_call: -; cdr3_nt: TGTGCCAGCAGCTTAGGGGTGGGAGAAGAGACCCAGTACTTC; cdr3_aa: CASSLGVGEETQYF
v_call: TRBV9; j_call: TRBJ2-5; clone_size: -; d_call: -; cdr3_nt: TGTGCCAGCAGCGTAGGACAGAACGAGGAGACCCAGTACTTC; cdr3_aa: CASSVGQNEETQYF
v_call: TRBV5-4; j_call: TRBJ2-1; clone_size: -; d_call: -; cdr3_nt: TGTGCCAGCAGTCAACAGGCGGCCGTCTACAATGAGCAGTTCTTC; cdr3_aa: CASSQQAAVYNEQFF
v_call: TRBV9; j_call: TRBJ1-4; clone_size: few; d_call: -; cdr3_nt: TGTGCCAGCAGCGTATTGCCTAATGAAAAACTGTTTTTT; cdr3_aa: CASSVLPNEKLFF
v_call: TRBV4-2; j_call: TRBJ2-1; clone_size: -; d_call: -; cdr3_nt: TGTGCCAGCAGCCAAGGGGACGGGAAATACAATGAGCAGTTCTTC; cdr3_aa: CASSQGDGKYNEQFF
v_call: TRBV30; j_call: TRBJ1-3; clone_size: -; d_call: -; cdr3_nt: TGTGCCTGGAGCCGGGACCGCGGCCGTGGAAACACCATATATTTT; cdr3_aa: CAWSRDRGRGNTIYF
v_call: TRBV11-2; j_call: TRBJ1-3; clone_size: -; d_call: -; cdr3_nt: TGTGCCAGCAGCTTAGTAGGGTCCCTTGGAAACACCATATATTTT; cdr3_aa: CASSLVGSLGNTIYF
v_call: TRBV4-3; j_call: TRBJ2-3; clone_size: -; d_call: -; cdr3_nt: TGCGCCAGCAGCCAAGCGTACGCAGATACGCAGTATTTT; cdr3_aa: CASSQAYADTQYF
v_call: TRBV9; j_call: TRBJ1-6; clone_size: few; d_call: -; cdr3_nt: TGTGCCAGCAGCGTCCAGCCTAATAATTCACCCCTCCACTTT; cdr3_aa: CASSVQPNNSPLHF
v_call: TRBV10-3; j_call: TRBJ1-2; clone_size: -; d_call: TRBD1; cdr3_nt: TGTGCCATCAGAAATCAGGGGGCTTCTGGAGGCTACACCTTC; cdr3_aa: CAIRNQGASGGYTF
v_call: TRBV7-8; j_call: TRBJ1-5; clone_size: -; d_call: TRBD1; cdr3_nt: TGTGCCAGCAGCACAGGTACAGGGGGTAACGTCTTTAGCAATCAGCCCCAGCATTTT; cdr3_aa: CASSTGTGGNVFSNQPQHF
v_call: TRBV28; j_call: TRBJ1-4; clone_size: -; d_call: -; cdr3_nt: TGTGCCCACAGGGCGGAGGTTCGAGGAAAACTGTTTTTT; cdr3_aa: CAHRAEVRGKLFF
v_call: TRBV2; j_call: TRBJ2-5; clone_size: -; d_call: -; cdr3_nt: TGTGCCAGCCAAGCCGGGACCAAAGAGACCCAGTACTTC; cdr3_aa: CASQAGTKETQYF
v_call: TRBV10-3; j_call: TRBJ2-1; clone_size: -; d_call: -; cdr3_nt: TGTGCCATCAGTGCGGTGGAGAGCTCCTACAATGAGCAGTTCTTC; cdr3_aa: CAISAVESSYNEQFF
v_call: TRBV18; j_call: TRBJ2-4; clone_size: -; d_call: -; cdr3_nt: TGTGCCAGCTCACCAGTCGGGGGAGGTGGAAACATTCAGTACTTC; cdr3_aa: CASSPVGGGGNIQYF
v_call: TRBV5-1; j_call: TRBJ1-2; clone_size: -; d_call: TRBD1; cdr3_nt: TGCGCCAGCAGCTTGGGGGACAGGGCGTATGGCTACACCTTC; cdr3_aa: CASSLGDRAYGYTF
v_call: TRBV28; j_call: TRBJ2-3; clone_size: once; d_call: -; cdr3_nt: TGTGCCAGCAGTCGTCCGGGACCCCTCCGGGATACGCAGTATTTT; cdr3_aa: CASSRPGPLRDTQYF
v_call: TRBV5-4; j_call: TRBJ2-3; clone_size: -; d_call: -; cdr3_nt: TGTGCCAGCAGCTTACACCTCGGACAGTCAGATACGCAGTATTTT; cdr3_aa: CASSLHLGQSDTQYF
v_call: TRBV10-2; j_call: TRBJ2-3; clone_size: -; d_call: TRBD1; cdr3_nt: TGCGCCAGCAGTGAATTGGACAGGGGGTTTCTGGATACGCAGTATTTT; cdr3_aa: CASSELDRGFLDTQYF
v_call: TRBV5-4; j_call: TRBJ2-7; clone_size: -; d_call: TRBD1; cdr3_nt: TGTGCCAGCAGCACCCCGACAGGGTCGAACGAGCAGTACTTC; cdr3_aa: CASSTPTGSNEQYF